This TCR beta chain is from a study of T-cell reconstitution after alpha-beta-depleted transplantation in children. The study's findings and limits: Two months or so post-transplant, alpha-beta T cells reportedly derived from several hundred expanded graft clones. At one year after transplant, newly produced T cells mostly accounted for T-cell counts and diversity. In some patients, recipient T cells and intrathymic progenitors surviving conditioning explained high day-60 diversity.

TCRbeta library preparation incorporated unique molecular identifiers. TCRdb passed the PCR reads through MiXCR, listing each CDR3 protein once. The data show 250,000 to 300,000 distinct CDR3 sequences, with approximately 10% seen just once and 23% held by the top ten. In this sample, this clonotype turned up many times. As yet, its antigen is unknown. The germline gives CDR1 SGHKS, CDR2 YYEKEE (reference sequence). With 3 bases removed from V and 2 bases from J, the gap between germline ends came to 10 bases. There are 14 residues in the CDR3. The receptor comes from a male patient under 10 years old who had a stem cell transplant for chronic granulomatous disease, so the T cells may come from the graft donor. The rearrangement joins TRBV5-5 to TRBJ2-3; D is ambiguous. This specimen was peripheral blood, taken 180 days after TCRalphabeta/CD19-depleted stem cell transplant. As DNA, the CDR3 is TGTGCCAGCAGCTACCCAGCGAACACAGATACGCAGTATTTT. Protein: CASSYPANTDTQYF.